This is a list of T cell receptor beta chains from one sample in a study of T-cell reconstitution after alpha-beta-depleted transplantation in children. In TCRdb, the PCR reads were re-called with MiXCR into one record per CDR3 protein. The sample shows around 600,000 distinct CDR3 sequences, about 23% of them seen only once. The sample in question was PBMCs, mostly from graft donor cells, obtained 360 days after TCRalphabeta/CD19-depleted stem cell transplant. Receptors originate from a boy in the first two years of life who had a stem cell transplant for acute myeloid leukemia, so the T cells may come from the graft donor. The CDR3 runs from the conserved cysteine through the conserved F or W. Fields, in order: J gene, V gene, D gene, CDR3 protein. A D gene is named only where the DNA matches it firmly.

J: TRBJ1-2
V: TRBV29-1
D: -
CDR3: CSVEEKIYGYTF

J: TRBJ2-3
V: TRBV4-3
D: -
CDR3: CASSQDLVVRTMSTDTQYF

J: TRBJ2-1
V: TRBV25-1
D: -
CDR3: CASSDPERTYEQFF

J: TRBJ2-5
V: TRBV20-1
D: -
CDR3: CSATGGSETQYF

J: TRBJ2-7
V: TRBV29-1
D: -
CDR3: CSVRQDLSYEQYF

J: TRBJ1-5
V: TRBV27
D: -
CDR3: CASRKTGVEPQHF

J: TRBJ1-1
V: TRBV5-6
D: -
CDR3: CASSFVDRLNTEAFF

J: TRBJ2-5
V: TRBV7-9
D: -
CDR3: CASSFSTVETQYF

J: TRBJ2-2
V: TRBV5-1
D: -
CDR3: CASRETSWTGELFF

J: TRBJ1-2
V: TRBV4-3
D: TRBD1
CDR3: CASSPQDRANYGYTF

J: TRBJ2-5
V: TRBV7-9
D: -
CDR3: CASSLEDRLETQYF

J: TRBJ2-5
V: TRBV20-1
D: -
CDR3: CSASPLAFVKTQYF

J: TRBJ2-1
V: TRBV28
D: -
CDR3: CASVGGGFYYNEQFF

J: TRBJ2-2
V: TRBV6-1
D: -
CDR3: CASREVAGRAHTGELFF

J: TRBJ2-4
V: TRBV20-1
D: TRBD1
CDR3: CSARGDRGAKNIQYF

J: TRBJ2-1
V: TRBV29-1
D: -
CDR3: CSVDVYNEQFF

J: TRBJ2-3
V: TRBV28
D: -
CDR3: CASSLGGVHTDTQYF

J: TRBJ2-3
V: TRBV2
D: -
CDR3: CASSEVRDTQYF

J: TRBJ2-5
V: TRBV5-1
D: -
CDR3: CASPSVFTRVGTETQYF

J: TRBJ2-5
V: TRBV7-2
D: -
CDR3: CASSFSVVETQYF

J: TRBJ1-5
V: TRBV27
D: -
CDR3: CASSWGADNQPQHF

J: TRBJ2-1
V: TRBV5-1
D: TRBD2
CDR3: CASSLSNVRGGSYNEQFF

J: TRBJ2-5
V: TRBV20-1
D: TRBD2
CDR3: CSVSTHMMTSLETQYF

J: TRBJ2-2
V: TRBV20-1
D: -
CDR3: CSASKNTGELFF

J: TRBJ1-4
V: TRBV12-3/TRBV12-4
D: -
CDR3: CASKTDQRGEKLFF

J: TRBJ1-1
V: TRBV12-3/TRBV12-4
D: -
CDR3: CASSPPAFRRGTEAFF

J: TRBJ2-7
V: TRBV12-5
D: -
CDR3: CASGLFVSNHGEQYF

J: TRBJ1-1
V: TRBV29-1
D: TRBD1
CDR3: CSKGTGDTEAFF

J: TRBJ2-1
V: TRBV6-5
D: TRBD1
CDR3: CASSSGQGAHNEQFF

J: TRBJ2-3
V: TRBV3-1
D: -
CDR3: CASSQGGGRQTDTQYF

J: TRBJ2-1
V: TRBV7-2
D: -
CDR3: CASSLGARPYNEQFF

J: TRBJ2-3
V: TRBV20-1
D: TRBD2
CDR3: CSASLAGAQGDTQYF

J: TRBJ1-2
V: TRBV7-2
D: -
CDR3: CASSLDGDGYTF

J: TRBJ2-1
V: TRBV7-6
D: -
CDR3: CASSLAGPREQFF

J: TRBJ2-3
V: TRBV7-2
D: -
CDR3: CASSLQGKQYF

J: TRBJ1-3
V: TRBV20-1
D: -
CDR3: CSGTGSGNTIYF

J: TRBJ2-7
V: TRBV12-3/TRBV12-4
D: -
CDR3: CASRMSSAYEQYF

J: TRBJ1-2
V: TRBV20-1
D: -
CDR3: CSARALSGLYGYTF

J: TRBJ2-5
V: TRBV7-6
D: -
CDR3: CASSPGLIPKETQYF

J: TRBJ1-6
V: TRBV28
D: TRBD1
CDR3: CASTSRDSYNSPLHF

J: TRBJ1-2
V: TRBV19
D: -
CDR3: CASAMPTEHYGYTF

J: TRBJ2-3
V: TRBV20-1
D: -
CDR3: CSATGRSSTDTQYF

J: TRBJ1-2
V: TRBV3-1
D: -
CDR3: CASSPGAANYGYTF

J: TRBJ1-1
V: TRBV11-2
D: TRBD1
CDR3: CASSRGGTGETEAFF

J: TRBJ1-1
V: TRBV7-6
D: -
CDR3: CASSTTTNTEAFF